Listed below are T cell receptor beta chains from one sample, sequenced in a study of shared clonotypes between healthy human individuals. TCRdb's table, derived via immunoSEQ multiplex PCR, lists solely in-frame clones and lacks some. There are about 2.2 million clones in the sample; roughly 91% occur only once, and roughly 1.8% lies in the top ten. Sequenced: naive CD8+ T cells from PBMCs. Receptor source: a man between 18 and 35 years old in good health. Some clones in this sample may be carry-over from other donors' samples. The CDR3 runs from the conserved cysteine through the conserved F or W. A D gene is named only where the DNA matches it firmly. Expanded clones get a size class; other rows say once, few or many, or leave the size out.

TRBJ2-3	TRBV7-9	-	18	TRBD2	TGTGCCAGCAGGTACCCCGGGGTAGCGGGATCACGCACAGATACGCAGTATTTT	CASRYPGVAGSRTDTQYF
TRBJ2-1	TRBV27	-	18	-	TGTGCCAGCAGTTTATACGCCGGCCAGGCGGTTGCTGATAATGAGCAGTTCTTC	CASSLYAGQAVADNEQFF
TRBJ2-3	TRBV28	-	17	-	TGTGCCAGCAGTCACTACAGCGACCGGCTAGCCACAGATACGCAGTATTTT	CASSHYSDRLATDTQYF
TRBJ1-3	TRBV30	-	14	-	TGTGCCTGGAGCTTGGGCTCCTCTGGAAACACCATATATTTT	CAWSLGSSGNTIYF
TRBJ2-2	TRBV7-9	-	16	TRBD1	TGTGCCAGCAGCCCGACAGGGAGTTCGAACACCGGGGAGCTGTTTTTT	CASSPTGSSNTGELFF
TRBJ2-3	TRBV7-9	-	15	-	TGTGCCAGCAGCTTAGGAACCTCAGTCGGAGATACGCAGTATTTT	CASSLGTSVGDTQYF
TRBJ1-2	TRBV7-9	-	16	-	TGTGCCAGCAACTTAGCGCCGGGGGTTAGGGTCTATGGCTACACCTTC	CASNLAPGVRVYGYTF
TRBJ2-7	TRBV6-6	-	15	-	TGTGCCAGCAGTTACTCGACCGGGCTCACCTACGAGCAGTACTTC	CASSYSTGLTYEQYF
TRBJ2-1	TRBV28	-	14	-	TGTGCCAGCAGTTTAGGGGCGGACAACAATGAGCAGTTCTTC	CASSLGADNNEQFF
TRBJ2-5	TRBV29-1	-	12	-	TGCAGCGTTGACCTTGACGGCACGGGTCAGGACTTC	CSVDLDGTGQDF
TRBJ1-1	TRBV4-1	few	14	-	TGCGCCAGCAGCCATATCGGGGTCCGCACTGAAGCTTTCTTT	CASSHIGVRTEAFF
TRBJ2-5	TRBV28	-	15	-	TGTGCCAGCAGTTTATTTCGGAAGGGGAAGGAGACCCAGTACTTC	CASSLFRKGKETQYF
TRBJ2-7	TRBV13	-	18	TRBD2	TGTGCCAGCAGCTTAAGGGGGCTAGCGGGAGTCGTTAACTACGAGCAGTACTTC	CASSLRGLAGVVNYEQYF
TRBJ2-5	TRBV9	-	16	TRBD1	TGTGCCAGCAGCGCGCCTACAGGGGGCTCGTGGGAGACCCAGTACTTC	CASSAPTGGSWETQYF
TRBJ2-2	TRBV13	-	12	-	TGTGCCAGCGAGGGGAATACCGGGGAGCTGTTTTTT	CASEGNTGELFF
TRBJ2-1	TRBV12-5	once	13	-	TGTGCTAGTGGATTGGGCAGATTCAATGAGCAGTTCTTC	CASGLGRFNEQFF
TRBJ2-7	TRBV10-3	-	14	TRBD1	TGTGCCATCAGTGTCGACGGGACAGCCCACGAGCAGTACTTC	CAISVDGTAHEQYF
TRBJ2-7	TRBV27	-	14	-	TGTGCCAGCAGTTTATACGGGGCGTCGGGCGAGCAGTACTTC	CASSLYGASGEQYF
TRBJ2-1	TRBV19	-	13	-	TGTGCCAGTAGTATCTTGGGGCACAATGAGCAGTTCTTC	CASSILGHNEQFF
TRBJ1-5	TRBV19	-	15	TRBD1	TGTGCCAGTAGCTACGGGACAGCACCTCATCAGCCCCAGCATTTT	CASSYGTAPHQPQHF
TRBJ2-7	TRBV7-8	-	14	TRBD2	TGTGCCAGCAGCTTAGTAGCGGGAGTCAACGAGCAGTACTTC	CASSLVAGVNEQYF
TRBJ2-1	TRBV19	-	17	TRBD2	TGTGCCAGTAGTATAGGATGGGGACTAGCGGGAGCCAGTGAGCAGTTCTTC	CASSIGWGLAGASEQFF
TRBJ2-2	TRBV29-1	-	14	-	TGCAGCGTTGGACCCGACAGACCCACGGGGGAGCTGTTTTTT	CSVGPDRPTGELFF
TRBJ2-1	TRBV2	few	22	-	TGTGCCAGCACCACGAGGGGGGCCCGGGACAGACCACTCTTGAGCTCCTACAATGAGCAGTTCTTC	CASTTRGARDRPLLSSYNEQFF
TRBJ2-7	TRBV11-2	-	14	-	TGTGCCAGCAGCTCGAGACAGGAGACCTACGAGCAGTACTTC	CASSSRQETYEQYF
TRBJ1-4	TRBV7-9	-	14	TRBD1	TGTGCCAGCAGCTTAGAGGGGGCAGGCGAAAAACTGTTTTTT	CASSLEGAGEKLFF
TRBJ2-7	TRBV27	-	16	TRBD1	TGTGCCAGCAGTCCATCGGCAGGGGGAACCTTCTACGAGCAGTACTTC	CASSPSAGGTFYEQYF
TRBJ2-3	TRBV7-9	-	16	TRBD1	TGTGCCAGCAGCACCCAACAGGGGTTGGTTACAGATACGCAGTATTTT	CASSTQQGLVTDTQYF
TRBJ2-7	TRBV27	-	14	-	TGTGCCAGCAGTCCAACCCTCAGCGCCTACGAGCAGTACTTC	CASSPTLSAYEQYF
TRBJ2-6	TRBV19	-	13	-	TGTGCCAGTAATAGGGCTGGGGCCAACGTCCTGACTTTC	CASNRAGANVLTF
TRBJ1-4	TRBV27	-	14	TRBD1	TGTGCCAGCAGGACTCGACAGGGGGGAGAAAAACTGTTTTTT	CASRTRQGGEKLFF
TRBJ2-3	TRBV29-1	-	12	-	TGCAGCGTTCTGGGATCCACAGATACGCAGTATTTT	CSVLGSTDTQYF
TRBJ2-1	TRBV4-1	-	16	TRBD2	TGCGCCAGCAGCCAAGGACTAGCGGGAGGTCTGGATGAGCAGTTCTTC	CASSQGLAGGLDEQFF
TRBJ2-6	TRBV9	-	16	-	TGTGCCAGCAGCGCACAGGGTTTGTCTGGGGCCAACGTCCTGACTTTC	CASSAQGLSGANVLTF
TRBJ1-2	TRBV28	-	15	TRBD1	TGTGCCAGCAGTTGGGCTAGACAGGGGGCAGGCGGCTACACCTTC	CASSWARQGAGGYTF
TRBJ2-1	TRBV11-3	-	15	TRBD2	TGTGCCAGCAGCCGAGCGGGAGAAATTAACAATGAGCAGTTCTTC	CASSRAGEINNEQFF
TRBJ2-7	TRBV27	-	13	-	TGTGCCAGCAGTGCCCGTAGCGGTTACGAGCAGTACTTC	CASSARSGYEQYF
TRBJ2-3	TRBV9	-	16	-	TGTGCCAGCAGCCCACCTTTAGGAACAGATAGAGATACGCAGTATTTT	CASSPPLGTDRDTQYF
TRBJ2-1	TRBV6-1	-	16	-	TGTGCCAGCAGTGAAGCGGGCTGGAGTAGCGGAAATGAGCAGTTCTTC	CASSEAGWSSGNEQFF
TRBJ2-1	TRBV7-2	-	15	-	TGTGCCAGCAGCTTAGGGGGAGCTAGCACCTATGAGCAGTTCTTC	CASSLGGASTYEQFF
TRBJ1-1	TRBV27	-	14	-	TGTGCCAGCAGTTTTTACGGCCTGAACACTGAAGCTTTCTTT	CASSFYGLNTEAFF
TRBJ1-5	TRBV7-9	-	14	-	TGTGCCAGCAGCTCCGCGGTGGGCAATCAGCCCCAGCATTTT	CASSSAVGNQPQHF
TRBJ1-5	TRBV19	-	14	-	TGTGCCAGTAGTATCGGACAGCAACTTCAGCCCCAGCATTTT	CASSIGQQLQPQHF
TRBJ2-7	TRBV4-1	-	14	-	TGCGCCAGCTCCATAAGCCTAACTTCCTACGAGCAGTACTTC	CASSISLTSYEQYF
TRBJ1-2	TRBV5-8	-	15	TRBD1	TGTGCCAGCAGCTCCGGACAGGTTCTGCCTCTGGGCTACACCTTC	CASSSGQVLPLGYTF
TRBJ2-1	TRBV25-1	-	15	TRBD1	TGTGCCAGCAGTGGGACCCCGGGACAGGGTTATGAGCAGTTCTTC	CASSGTPGQGYEQFF
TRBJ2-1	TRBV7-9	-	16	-	TGTGCCAGCAGCGTCTTGGCGGGACCTTCCTACAATGAGCAGTTCTTC	CASSVLAGPSYNEQFF
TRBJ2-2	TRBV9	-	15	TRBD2	TGTGCCAGCAGCGTAGGGGAGGGCCAAAATGCGGAGCTGTTTTTT	CASSVGEGQNAELFF
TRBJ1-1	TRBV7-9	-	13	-	TGTGCCAGCAGTCCCAACAGGGACGGTGAAGCTTTCTTT	CASSPNRDGEAFF